The entry below describes one TCR beta chain. The antigen is unknown. This entry is derived from a study of identifying expanded T cells in peripheral blood. Libraries were prepared by immunoSEQ multiplex PCR; TCRdb keeps only in-frame clonotypes and omits some of them. The sample comprises over 75,000 clones, approximately 89% of which are singletons, and around 3.6% rests with the top ten. Healthy donors had no documented immune events, such as infections, while sampled. CDR1 is DFQATT and CDR2 is SNEGSKA in the germline V gene (reference sequence). The CDR3 runs to 10 residues. Trimming stripped 5 bases from V and 11 bases from J, with 9 bases between. Study-level results: Across healthy donors, higher total template counts meant significantly greater approximately two-week count variance. About 1.2 clones differed between technical replicates, versus roughly 16 and 20 over time.

What was sequenced was blood. The chain uses TRBV20-1 and TRBJ1-4; D is unresolved. The clonotype comes from a person aged 18-70 years in good health. CDR3 region: CSARLEKLFF. Written as DNA, the CDR3 is TGCAGTGCTCGATTGGAGAAACTGTTTTTT.